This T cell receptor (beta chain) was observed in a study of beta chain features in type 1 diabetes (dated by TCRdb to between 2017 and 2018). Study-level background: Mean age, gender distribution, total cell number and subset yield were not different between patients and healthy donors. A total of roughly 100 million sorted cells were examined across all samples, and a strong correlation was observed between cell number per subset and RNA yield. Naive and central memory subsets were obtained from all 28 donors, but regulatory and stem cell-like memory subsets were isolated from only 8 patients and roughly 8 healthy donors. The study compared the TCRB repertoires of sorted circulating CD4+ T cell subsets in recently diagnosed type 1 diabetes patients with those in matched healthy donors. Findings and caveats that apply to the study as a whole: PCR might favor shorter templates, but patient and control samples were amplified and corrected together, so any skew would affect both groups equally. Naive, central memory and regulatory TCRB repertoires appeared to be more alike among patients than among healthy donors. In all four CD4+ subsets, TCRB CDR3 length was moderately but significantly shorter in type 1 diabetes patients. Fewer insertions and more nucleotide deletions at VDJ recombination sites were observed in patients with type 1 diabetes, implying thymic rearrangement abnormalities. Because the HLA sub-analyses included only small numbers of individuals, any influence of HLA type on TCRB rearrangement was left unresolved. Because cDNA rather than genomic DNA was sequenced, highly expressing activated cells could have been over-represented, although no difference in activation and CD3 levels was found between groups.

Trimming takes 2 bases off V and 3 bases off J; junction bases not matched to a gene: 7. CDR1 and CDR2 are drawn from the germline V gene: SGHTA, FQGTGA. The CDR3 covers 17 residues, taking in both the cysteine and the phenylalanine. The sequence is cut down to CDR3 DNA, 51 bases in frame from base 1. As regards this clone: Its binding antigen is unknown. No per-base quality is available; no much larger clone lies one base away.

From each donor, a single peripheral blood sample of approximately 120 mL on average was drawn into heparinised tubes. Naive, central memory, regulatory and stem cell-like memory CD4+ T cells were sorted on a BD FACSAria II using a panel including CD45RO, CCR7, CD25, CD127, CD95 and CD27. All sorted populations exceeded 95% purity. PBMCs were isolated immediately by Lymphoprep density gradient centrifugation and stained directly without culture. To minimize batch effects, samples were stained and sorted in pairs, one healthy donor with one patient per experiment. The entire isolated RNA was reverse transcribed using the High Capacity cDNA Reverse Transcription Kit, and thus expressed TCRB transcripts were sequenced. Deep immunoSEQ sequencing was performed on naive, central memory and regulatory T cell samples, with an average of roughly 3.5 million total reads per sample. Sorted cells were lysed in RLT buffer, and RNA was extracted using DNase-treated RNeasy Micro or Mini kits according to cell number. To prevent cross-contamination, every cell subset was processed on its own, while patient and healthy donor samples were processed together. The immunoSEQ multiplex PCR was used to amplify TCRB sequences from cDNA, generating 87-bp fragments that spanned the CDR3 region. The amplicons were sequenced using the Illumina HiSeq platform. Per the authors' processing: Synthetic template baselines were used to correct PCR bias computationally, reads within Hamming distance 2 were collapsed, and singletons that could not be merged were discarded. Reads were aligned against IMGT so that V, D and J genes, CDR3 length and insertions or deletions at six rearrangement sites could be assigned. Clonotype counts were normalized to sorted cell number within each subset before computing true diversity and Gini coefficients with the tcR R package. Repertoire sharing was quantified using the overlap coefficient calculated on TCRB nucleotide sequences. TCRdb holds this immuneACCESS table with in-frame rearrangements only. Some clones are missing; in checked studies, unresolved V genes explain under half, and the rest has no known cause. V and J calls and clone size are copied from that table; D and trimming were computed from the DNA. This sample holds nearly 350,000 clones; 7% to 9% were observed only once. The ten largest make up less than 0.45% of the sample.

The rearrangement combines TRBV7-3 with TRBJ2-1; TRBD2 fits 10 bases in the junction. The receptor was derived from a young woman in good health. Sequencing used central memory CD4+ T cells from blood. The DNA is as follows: TGTGCCAGCAGCTTACTTCCCCGGACTAGCGGCTACAATGAGCAGTTCTTC. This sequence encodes CASSLLPRTSGYNEQFF.